This T cell receptor beta chain derives from a study of cytomegalovirus exposure and HLA in healthy donors (dated by TCRdb to the late 2010s). For the wider study: An earlier analysis of approximately 640 of the donors reported approximately 270 Gb of sequence data and 117 million unique TCR beta sequences from about 200 million T cells. In addition to the first cohort of 666 subjects, a separate validation cohort of approximately 130 different subjects was used. An earlier analysis of 587 of the donors used high-throughput TCR beta sequencing to judge whether each TCR beta V gene segment behaved as functional or pseudogenic. In a later analysis, previously published TCR beta repertoires from several hundred donors were re-analyzed and high-resolution HLA genotyping was added so that TCR occurrence patterns could be studied. Rather than drawing on any new phenotypic data, the later analysis identified candidate immune exposures from TCR beta sequences and the way those sequences occurred across donors. Four or five DR-DQ haplotypes were handled as single units for association and clustering, since linkage in the cohort was strong. High-throughput TCR immunosequencing, statistical association of individual TCRs with disease status, and machine learning were combined to predict cytomegalovirus infection status. Class I and class II HLA loci were covered by the typing at four-digit resolution. Typing coverage differed by locus: A, B, C, DRB1 and DQB1 were typed in roughly 620-640 donors, DQA1 in 522, DPA1 in nearly 610, and DPB1 in 400 to 490. Among roughly 400 genotyped donors of the cohort, an average of roughly 240,000 unique TCR beta nucleotide sequences were sequenced per donor, around 18% of them non-productive. Every repertoire in the discovery cohort had been generated on one and the same sequencing platform. Using immunosequencing, the study profiled T cell repertoires from around 680 subjects and related those repertoires to cytomegalovirus serostatus. Donor age, sex, ethnicity and CMV serostatus were compiled alongside the repertoire data. Among the roughly 380 genotyped donors, about 85% belonged to the genetic ancestry cluster associated with self-reported Caucasian donors. In a later genetic analysis, genome-wide SNP genotypes for 398 of the 666 donors were used, and that subset was treated as a discovery cohort. About 320 gigabases of sequencing data and approximately 85 million unique TCR sequences were included in an early release covering 550 to 800 HLA-typed donors. The aim of the study was to test whether cataloging public T cell receptors could identify signatures of past pathogen exposure. Paper-wide results and their limitations: V-gene and J-gene trimming of TCR beta chains was associated with a missense DCLRE1C variant in a later genetic analysis, and the association was replicated in an independent cohort. The sequencing pipeline was judged likely to have produced a cluster of highly shared sequence variants as a technical artifact. In a later analysis, most CMV-associated TCR beta chains were found to appear HLA-restricted, with HLA associations seemingly driven largely by CMV exposure. Correlated functional status among segregating V segments might reflect linkage disequilibrium, but an unknown experimental factor could not be ruled out. A total of 164 TCR beta chains were listed by the study as associated with cytomegalovirus. The authors suggested that the approach could potentially be generalized to other disease states and immunological phenotypes. A further reported finding was that TCR beta sequences accurately predicted the HLA-A and HLA-B alleles for most subjects in the first cohort. A later genetic analysis reported fewer N-insertions in productive TCRs among donors in an Asian-associated ancestry cluster than the approximately 700-donor mean. In vitro tests confirmed that three of the cytomegalovirus-associated TCR beta chains recognize cytomegalovirus antigens. HLA typing was unavailable for some donors at each locus, so association tests used only the typed subset. Several of the top co-occurrence clusters appeared to be linked to parvovirus B19, influenza, CMV and Epstein-Barr virus, according to a later analysis. In both the original and validation cohorts, the classifier was reported to diagnose cytomegalovirus status with high specificity and sensitivity. This cohort had only TCR beta chains sequenced, and the lack of alpha or paired-chain data limited which features could be detected. Because the 87-base-pair reads could not distinguish some IMGT-functional V segments, including TRBV6-2 and TRBV6-3, those segments were excluded. An earlier analysis of roughly 570 of the donors showed that most TCR beta V segments appeared in productive rearrangements either about 90% or about 30% of the time, which broadly matched IMGT annotations. While some public TCRs were present in many individuals, most TCR sequences turned up only very rarely across donors. For the cohort, immune exposure information was limited to CMV serostatus. A later analysis found that TCR association rates varied across HLA loci, with DRB1 alleles showing the most associated TCRs and HLA-C alleles the fewest. A later analysis found that HLA-associated TCR beta chains were more clonally expanded and had lower generation probabilities than equally common non-associated chains. Because counts were too low, under 20 rarely observed V segments, including chromosome 9 orphons, were left out of the earlier analysis of a few hundred of the donors. At a false discovery rate of 0.05, a later analysis linked roughly 17,000 TCR beta sequences to specific HLA alleles. When HLA alleles, especially DR and DQ, strongly co-occurred, TCR associations were difficult to assign to individual alleles. The presence/absence analyses assumed that sequencing depth was roughly uniform across donors, and that assumption may not be true.

Library method: the immunoSEQ multiplex PCR assay. A mixture of 60 forward primers for TCR Vbeta segments and 13 reverse primers for TCR Jbeta segments was used in the multiplex PCR. The CDR3 region of rearranged TCR beta genes was amplified from genomic DNA by a multiplex PCR assay. On the Illumina HiSeq System, the amplified TCR beta libraries were sequenced as 87-base-pair reads. The original pipeline was this. Across the 670 or so repertoires, a later analysis counted roughly 77 million unique TCR beta chains, roughly 11 million of which were shared by at least two donors. To remove PCR and sequencing errors, raw reads were error-corrected and collapsed into unique sequences using a nearest-neighbor algorithm that merged closely related sequences. Alignment of CDR3 sequences to IMGT reference sequences was used to assign V, D and J gene segments. For a sequence to be retained, a match of at least six nucleotides to both a V gene segment and a J gene segment was required. A rearrangement was called productive if the CDR3 had no stop codons and remained in frame with V and J, and every other rearrangement was called non-productive. Following IMGT convention, CDR3 was defined as the stretch from the second conserved V-encoded cysteine up to the conserved J-encoded phenylalanine. The earlier analysis of some 580 of the donors excluded any sequence lacking an unambiguous match to a single V gene segment. In an earlier analysis of roughly 600 of the donors, a V segment was called functional when productive rearrangements were above 56.7%, and segregating when the standard deviation between donors exceeded 5%. A statistical classification framework was built to diagnose cytomegalovirus status from the catalog of TCR beta chain sequences. V and J gene assignment, in a later analysis, came from comparing TCR nucleotide sequences with IMGT/GENE-DB human TR gene sequences. In a later analysis, CDR3 sequences and most-parsimonious VDJ recombination scenarios were assigned using the TCRdist pipeline. In a later analysis, each TCR beta chain was defined by its CDR3 amino acid sequence together with its V-gene family, and reads without a unique V-gene family were excluded. A later analysis removed several hundred highly shared, low-generation-probability nucleotide sequences to deal with suspected cross-contamination and a sequencing artifact. For each public chain, a later analysis derived a clonal expansion index from normalized ranks of inferred template counts within each repertoire. Generation probabilities in a later analysis came from a VDJ recombination model fitted to out-of-frame rearrangements, and those results were checked against IGoR. Hypergeometric tests were used in a later analysis to score TCR-TCR, TCR-HLA and TCR-CMV co-occurrence, with a repertoire-size bias correction applied to the TCR pairs. A later analysis estimated false discovery rates by permuting HLA or CMV assignments 20 times. In a later analysis, co-occurring TCRs were grouped with DBSCAN, and TCRdist sequence similarity was added when clustering was performed within HLA-allele-positive subsets. For co-occurrence clustering, repertoires with fewer than 30,000 or more than 120,000 public chains were excluded, along with four or five repertoires with anomalous nucleotide sharing. Held by TCRdb, this immuneACCESS table contains in-frame sequences only and omits some clones. Under half of the omission traces to an unresolved V gene where checked; the cause of the rest is unknown. Clonal size and the V and J genes are those of that table, whereas D and trimming came from the DNA. Recorded for this sample are 190,000 or so clones; about 81% of them occurred a single time. 6.5% of the sample belongs to the ten largest clones.

Note on this clone: Its recognized antigen is unknown. No base qualities exist here, and no much larger clone lies one base off it.

The cohort was made up of around 720 healthy bone marrow donors. Cohort members were all nominally healthy when sampled, although unrecorded immune exposures were likely present. The donor was CMV seropositive and was included in the group of 250 to 350 seropositive cohort members. A peripheral blood sample was collected from each donor, and TCR beta sequencing was performed on peripheral blood mononuclear cells. Genomic DNA extraction from the blood cell samples was performed with the Qiagen DNeasy Blood Extraction Kit. CDR3 length: 13 amino acids, cysteine to phenylalanine. Only the CDR3 DNA is retained, 39 bases long and in frame from the first base. CDR1 and CDR2 are drawn from the germline V gene (reference sequence): SGHNT, YYREEE. Trimming costs V 5 bases and J 5 bases, and their ends lie 13 bases apart.

The sequencing input was PBMCs. This clonotype was obtained from a woman aged 45 to 65 in good health and CMV-seropositive. The rearrangement joined TRBV5-4 to TRBJ2-5; tentative D gene TRBD1, with 6 bases matching. The nucleotide sequence reads TGTGCCAGCAGTCAAAACAGGGAGGAGACCCAGTACTTC. The encoded protein is CASSQNREETQYF.